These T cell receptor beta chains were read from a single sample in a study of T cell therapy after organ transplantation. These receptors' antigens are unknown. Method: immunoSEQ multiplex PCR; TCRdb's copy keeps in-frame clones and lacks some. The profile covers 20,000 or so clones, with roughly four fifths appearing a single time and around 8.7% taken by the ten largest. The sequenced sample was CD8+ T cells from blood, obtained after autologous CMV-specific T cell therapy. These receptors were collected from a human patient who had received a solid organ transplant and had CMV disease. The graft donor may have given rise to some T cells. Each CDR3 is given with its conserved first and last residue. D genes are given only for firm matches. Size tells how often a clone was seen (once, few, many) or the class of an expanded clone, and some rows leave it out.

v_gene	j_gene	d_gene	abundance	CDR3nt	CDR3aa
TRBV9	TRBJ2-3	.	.	TGTGCCAGCAGCGTAGAATCCCGGGGAACAAACACAGATACGCAGTATTTT	CASSVESRGTNTDTQYF
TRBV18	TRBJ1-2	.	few	TGTGCCAGCTCACCACCGACCCGGGCAGCTAAAGCTAACTATGGCTACACCTTC	CASSPPTRAAKANYGYTF
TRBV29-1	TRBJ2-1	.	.	TGCAGCGTTGAAGACAACCGGGATGAGCAGTTCTTC	CSVEDNRDEQFF
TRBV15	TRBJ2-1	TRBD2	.	TGTGCCACCAGCAGAGGCGGGAGGAACAATGAGCAGTTCTTC	CATSRGGRNNEQFF
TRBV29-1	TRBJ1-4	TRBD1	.	TGCAGCGTTGAAGGGGGGACAGCGGCAACTAATGAAAAACTGTTTTTT	CSVEGGTAATNEKLFF
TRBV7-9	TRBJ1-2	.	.	TGTGCCAGCAGCTTAGGGGATGGGAACCAATATGGCTACACCTTC	CASSLGDGNQYGYTF
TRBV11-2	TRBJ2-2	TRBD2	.	TGTGCCAGCAGCCACCTCTCCGCGGGAGTGAGTACCGGGGAGCTGTTTTTT	CASSHLSAGVSTGELFF
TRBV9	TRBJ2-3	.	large	TGTGCCAGCAGCCTATACCCTAGCACAGATACGCAGTATTTT	CASSLYPSTDTQYF
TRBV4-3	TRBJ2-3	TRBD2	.	TGCGCCAGCAGCCGAGGACTAGTTGATACGCAGTATTTT	CASSRGLVDTQYF
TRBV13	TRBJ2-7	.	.	TGTGCCAGCAGCTTAGGAGGGATGGGCCCTACCGAGCAGTACTTC	CASSLGGMGPTEQYF
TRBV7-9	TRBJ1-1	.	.	TGTGCCAGCAGCCACGGGACGGTTGAAGCTTTCTTT	CASSHGTVEAFF
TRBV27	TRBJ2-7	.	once	TGTGCCAGCAGTTTATCCAGGTTATACGAGCAGTACTTC	CASSLSRLYEQYF
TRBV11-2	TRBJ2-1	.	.	TGTGCCAGCAGCTTAGATTGGGATGGGAAGGGAGGCTTCTTC	CASSLDWDGKGGFF
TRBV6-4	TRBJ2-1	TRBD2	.	TGTGCCAGCAGTGGGACTAGTGACTACAATGAGCAGTTCTTC	CASSGTSDYNEQFF
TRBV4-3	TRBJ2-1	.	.	TGCGCCAGCAGCCAAGATCGGGCAAGCGGGAATGAGCAGTTCTTC	CASSQDRASGNEQFF
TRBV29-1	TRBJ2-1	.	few	TGCAGCGTCGGAAACAATGAGCAGTTCTTC	CSVGNNEQFF
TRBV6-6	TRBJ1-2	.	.	TGTGCCAGCAGTTACAGGACAGATGAGCCCTACTATGGCTACACCTTC	CASSYRTDEPYYGYTF
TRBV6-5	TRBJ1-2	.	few	TGTGCCAGCAGTCCCCTGACAGGTGGCTACACCTTC	CASSPLTGGYTF
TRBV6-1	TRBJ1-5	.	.	TGTGCCAGCAGCTCGACCGGGTCATCGATACAGCCCCAGCATTTT	CASSSTGSSIQPQHF
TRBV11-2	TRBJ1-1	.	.	TGTGCCAGCAGCTTAGATGCTCGGGCCACTGAAGCTTTCTTT	CASSLDARATEAFF
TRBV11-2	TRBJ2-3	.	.	TGTGCCAGCAGCTTAGGGCAGTACTCCACAGATACGCAGTATTTT	CASSLGQYSTDTQYF
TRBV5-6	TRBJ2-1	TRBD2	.	TGTGCCAGCAGCTCTCTAGCGGGAGGGGGTAATGAGCAGTTCTTC	CASSSLAGGGNEQFF
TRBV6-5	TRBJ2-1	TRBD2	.	TGTGCCAGCAGTTATCTGCGGGAGGGACCCTACAATGAGCAGTTCTTC	CASSYLREGPYNEQFF
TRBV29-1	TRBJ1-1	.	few	TGCAGCGTTGAAAGCTATGAAGCTTTCTTT	CSVESYEAFF
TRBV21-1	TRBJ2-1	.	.	TGTGCCAGCAGCAACCCGTTCTACAATGAGCAGTTCTTC	CASSNPFYNEQFF
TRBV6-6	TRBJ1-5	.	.	TGTGCCAGCTCACGACAGGATAGCAATCAGCCCCAGCATTTT	CASSRQDSNQPQHF
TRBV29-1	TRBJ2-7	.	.	TGCAGCGTTGAAGAGGGTCCAACCTACGAGCAGTACTTC	CSVEEGPTYEQYF
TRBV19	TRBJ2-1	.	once	TGTGCCGTTGCCCGTGGAGAGGGCAATGAGCAGTTCTTC	CAVARGEGNEQFF
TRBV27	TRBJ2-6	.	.	TGTGCCAGCAGTCCGCTGGGGCGGTCTGGGGCCAACGTCCTGACTTTC	CASSPLGRSGANVLTF
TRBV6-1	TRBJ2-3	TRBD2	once	TGTGCCAGCAGTGAAAGACTAGCGGGAAGAATCCACACAGATACGCAGTATTTT	CASSERLAGRIHTDTQYF
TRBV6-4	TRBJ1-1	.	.	TGTGCCAGCAGTGACTGGGGGGCTTCCGAAGCTTTCTTT	CASSDWGASEAFF
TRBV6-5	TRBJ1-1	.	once	TGTGCCAGCAGTTACTACGGGGAGAACACTGAAGCTTTCTTT	CASSYYGENTEAFF
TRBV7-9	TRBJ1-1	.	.	TGTGCCAGCAGCCGTAGCCTCCGGGGAGGGACTGAAGCTTTCTTT	CASSRSLRGGTEAFF
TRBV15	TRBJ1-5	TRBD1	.	TGTGCCACCAGCCAAGGTGGGGACAGGGGGCGACTTGGCAATCAGCCCCAGCATTTT	CATSQGGDRGRLGNQPQHF
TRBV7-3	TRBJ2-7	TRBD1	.	TGTGCCAGCAGCAAAAGCGGACAGGGACCCTACGAGCAGTACTTC	CASSKSGQGPYEQYF
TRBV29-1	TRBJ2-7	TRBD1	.	TGCAGCGTAACTGGGACAGTTAACTACGAGCAGTACTTC	CSVTGTVNYEQYF
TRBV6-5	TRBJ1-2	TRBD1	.	TGTGCCAGCAGTTCGGGACAGGCTGTGTCGGGAGGTGGCTACACCTTC	CASSSGQAVSGGGYTF
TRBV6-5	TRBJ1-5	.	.	TGTGCCAGCAGGCCCGAACCGGGGGGGAATCAGCCCCAGCATTTT	CASRPEPGGNQPQHF
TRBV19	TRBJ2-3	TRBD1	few	TGTGCCAGCAAAGGCGGGACAGGGGACACAGATACGCAGTATTTT	CASKGGTGDTDTQYF
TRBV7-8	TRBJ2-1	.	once	TGTGCCAGCAGCTGGGGGGACGTAAGCTCCTACAATGAGCAGTTCTTC	CASSWGDVSSYNEQFF
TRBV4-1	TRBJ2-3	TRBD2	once	TGCGCCAGCAGCTTACGACTAGCGGGAAGCACAGATACGCAGTATTTT	CASSLRLAGSTDTQYF
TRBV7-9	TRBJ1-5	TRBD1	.	TGTGCCAGCAGCCCCGGGGACAGGGGCCCCAATCAGCCCCAGCATTTT	CASSPGDRGPNQPQHF
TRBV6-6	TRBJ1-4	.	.	TGTGCCAGTGGGGGGGAACCCAGGCAAAATGAAAAACTGTTTTTT	CASGGEPRQNEKLFF
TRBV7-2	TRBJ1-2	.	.	TGTGCCAGCAGCTTAGCGAGGGGAGGTCCTAACTATGGCTACACCTTC	CASSLARGGPNYGYTF
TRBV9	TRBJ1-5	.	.	TGTGCCAGCAGCGTAGCGAGCGGGGGGCAGCCCCAGCATTTT	CASSVASGGQPQHF
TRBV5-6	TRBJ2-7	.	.	TGTGCCAGCAGCGGTCCCGGGCCAAGGTTGCCGTACGAGCAGTACTTC	CASSGPGPRLPYEQYF
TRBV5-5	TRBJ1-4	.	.	TGTGCCAGCAGCCAGACGAGGGTCAGTGAAAAACTGTTTTTT	CASSQTRVSEKLFF
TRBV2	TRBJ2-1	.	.	TGTGCCAGCAGTGATGCTATGAGCTCCTACAATGAGCAGTTCTTC	CASSDAMSSYNEQFF
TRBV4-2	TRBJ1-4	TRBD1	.	TGTGCCAGCAGCCAAACGACAGGGGAGGCTGAAAAACTGTTTTTT	CASSQTTGEAEKLFF
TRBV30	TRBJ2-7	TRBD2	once	TGTGCCTTAGTAGCGGGATTCTCCTACGAGCAGTACTTC	CALVAGFSYEQYF
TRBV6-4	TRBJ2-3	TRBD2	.	TGTGCCAGCAGTGACTCTAGCGGGAGGGCAGATACGCAGTATTTT	CASSDSSGRADTQYF
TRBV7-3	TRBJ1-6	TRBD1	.	TGTGCCAGCAGCTTAGGACAGGGTGTTCCTTCACCCCTCCACTTT	CASSLGQGVPSPLHF
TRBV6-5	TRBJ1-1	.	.	TGTGCCAGCAAGATCGGACCGGGGAACACTGAAGCTTTCTTT	CASKIGPGNTEAFF
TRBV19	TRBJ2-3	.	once	TGTGCCAGTAGTATATCCCCTAGAGATACGCAGTATTTT	CASSISPRDTQYF